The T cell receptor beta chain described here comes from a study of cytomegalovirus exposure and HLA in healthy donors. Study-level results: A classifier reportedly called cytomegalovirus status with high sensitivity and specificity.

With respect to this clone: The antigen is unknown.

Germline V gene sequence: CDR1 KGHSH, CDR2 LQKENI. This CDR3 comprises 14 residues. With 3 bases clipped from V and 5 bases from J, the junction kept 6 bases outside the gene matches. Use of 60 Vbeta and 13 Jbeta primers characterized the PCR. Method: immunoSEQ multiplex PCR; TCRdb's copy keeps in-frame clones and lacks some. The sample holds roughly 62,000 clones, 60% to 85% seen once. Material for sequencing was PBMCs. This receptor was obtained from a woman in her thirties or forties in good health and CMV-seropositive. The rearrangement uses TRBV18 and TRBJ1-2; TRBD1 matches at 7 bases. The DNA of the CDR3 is TGTGCCAGCTCACCGAGGGACAGTCGGTATGGCTACACCTTC. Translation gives CASSPRDSRYGYTF.